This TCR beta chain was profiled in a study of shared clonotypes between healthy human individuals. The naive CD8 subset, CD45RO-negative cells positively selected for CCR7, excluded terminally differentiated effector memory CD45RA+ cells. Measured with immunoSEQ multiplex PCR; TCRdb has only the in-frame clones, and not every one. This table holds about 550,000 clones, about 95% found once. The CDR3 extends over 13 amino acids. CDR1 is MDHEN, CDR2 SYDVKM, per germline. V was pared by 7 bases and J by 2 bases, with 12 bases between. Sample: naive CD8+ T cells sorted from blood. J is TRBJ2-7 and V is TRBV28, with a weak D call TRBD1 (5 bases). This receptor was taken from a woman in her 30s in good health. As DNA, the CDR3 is TGTGCCAGCACCGCAGGGTATGCCTACGAGCAGTACTTC. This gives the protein CASTAGYAYEQYF.